This T cell receptor (beta chain) comes out of a study of T-cell memory formation after mild COVID-19. Study overall: TCR clusters mostly belonged to single donors. General observations from the study: The pre-infection memory compartment contained some responding clones, suggesting cross-reactive memory joined.

Regarding this clonotype: Its target is not known.

The TCR alpha and TCR beta cDNA libraries, bearing sample barcodes and UMIs, were generated by 5'RACE using constant-segment primers. TCRdb itself ran the 5' RACE reads through MiXCR, one entry per CDR3 protein. The table lists roughly 500,000 distinct CDR3 sequences, about 20% of them singletons, with about 12% in the top ten. The ends were cut back, 3 bases at V and 3 bases at J, with 8 bases in the middle. CDR1 is SGHAT and CDR2 is FQNNGV in the germline V gene. The CDR3 totals 13 residues. This clonotype was obtained from an adult woman who had mild COVID-19 (a few samples of this study predate the infection). Cell type and time point are not known. Sequencing was performed on PBMCs or a T cell subset sorted from them (not recorded which). The chain combines TRBV11-2 with TRBJ1-1; no clear D. CDR3 sequence (DNA): TGTGCCAGCAGCTTTGCTGGGTACACTGAAGCTTTCTTT. Protein product: CASSFAGYTEAFF. The full variable domain, completed using reference TRBV11-2 and TRBJ1-1, is EAGVAQSPRYKIIEKRQSVAFWCNPISGHATLYWYQQILGQGPKLLIQFQNNGVVDDSQLPKDRFSAERLKGVDSTLKIQPAKLEDSAVYLCASSFAGYTEAFFGQGTRLTVV.